These 32 T cell receptor beta chains were all obtained from the same sample, sequenced in a study of OX40 agonist ivuxolimab in advanced cancers. Assay: immunoSEQ multiplex PCR; the TCRdb copy retains only in-frame clones and omits some. The sample has about 100,000 clones, under 90% seen once. Here the sequenced sample was CD4+ or CD8+ T cells sorted from blood, taken in a trial of the OX40 agonist ivuxolimab. These TCRs come from an adult with an advanced solid tumor such as melanoma, head and neck, liver or kidney cancer.

The chain is built from TRBV29-1 and TRBJ2-5; 9 positions match TRBD1. CDR1 and CDR2 from the germline V gene are SQVTM and ANQGSEA. With V trimmed by 5 bases and J by 2 bases, 6 bases remained unmatched. There are 14 residues in the CDR3. The CDR3 loop reads CSVMGQGQQETQYF. In nucleotides, the CDR3 is TGCAGCGTTATGGGACAGGGCCAACAAGAGACCCAGTACTTC.

The CDR3 region has the DNA TGCGCCAGCAGCTTGACTCCGGACGAGAACACTGAAGCTTTCTTT. Its protein product is CASSLTPDENTEAFF. V and J are TRBV5-1 and TRBJ1-1, with D hard to call. The V end was cut by 1 base, the J end by 1 base, with 11 bases between. The CDR3 is 15 amino acids. Germline V gives CDR1 SGHRS, CDR2 YFSETQ.

J is TRBJ1-1 and V is TRBV13; D not certain. Germline CDR1 is PRHDT and CDR2 is FYEKMQ (reference sequence). Trimming removed 6 bases at V and 0 bases at J, with 8 bases between. The CDR3 contains 13 residues. CDR3 amino acids: CASSSGLNTEAFF. The CDR3 region has the DNA TGTGCCAGCAGTTCTGGACTGAACACTGAAGCTTTCTTT.

The V call is TRBV10-1, the J call TRBJ1-3; tentatively, D is TRBD1 (6 bases). Trimming took off 5 bases at V and 0 bases at J, with 11 bases between the two ends. The CDR3 extends over 15 amino acids. Germline loops: CDR1 WNHNN, CDR2 SYGVQD (reference sequence). DNA for the CDR3: TGCGCCAGCAGTCCGGACAGTTTCTCTGGAAACACCATATATTTT. Protein sequence: CASSPDSFSGNTIYF.

The chain recombines TRBV6-1 with TRBJ2-7; 8 nucleotides align to TRBD1. The CDR3 is made up of 10 amino acids. Germline V CDR1 and CDR2: MNHNS, SASEGT. CDR3 residues: CEAGGREQYF. The CDR3 nucleotides read TGTGAGGCAGGGGGCCGCGAGCAGTACTTC.

The V call is TRBV6-5, the J call TRBJ2-3; D is uncertain. The CDR3 length is 14 residues. Trimming stripped 4 bases from V and 7 bases from J, with 15 bases between. The germline CDR1 and CDR2 sequences are MNHEY and SVGAGI. CDR3 DNA: TGTGCCAGCAGTTCCTTTTACGACCGCTATACGCAGTATTTT. Translated: CASSSFYDRYTQYF.

The rearrangement links TRBV9 to TRBJ2-3; D is uncertain. Germline values: CDR1 SGDLS, CDR2 YYNGEE. This CDR3 region has 14 residues. The V end was cut by 4 bases, the J end by 4 bases, with 13 bases between. CDR3 loop: CASSPRVIPDTQYF. Here the CDR3 DNA reads TGTGCCAGCAGCCCCCGGGTTATCCCAGATACGCAGTATTTT.

The chain joins TRBV4-2 to TRBJ2-6; D not resolved. The V end was cut by 2 bases, the J end by 4 bases, with 12 bases between. The CDR3 has 16 residues. Germline V CDR1 and CDR2: LGHNA, YNFKEQ. CDR3 amino acids: CASSQTKGPGANVLTF. In DNA form, the CDR3 reads TGTGCCAGCAGCCAAACAAAAGGCCCCGGGGCCAACGTCCTGACTTTC.

The chain employs TRBV29-1 and TRBJ1-4; 7 positions agree with TRBD1. V lost 4 bases to trimming and J lost 0 bases; unmatched junction nucleotides: 5. This CDR3 comprises 15 residues. CDR1 and CDR2 (germline): SQVTM, ANQGSEA. The CDR3 loop reads CSVAQGITTNEKLFF. The CDR3 bases are TGCAGCGTTGCACAGGGGATAACAACTAATGAAAAACTGTTTTTT.

V is TRBV6-5 and J is TRBJ2-5, with 8 positions matching TRBD2. The CDR3 loop spans 15 amino acids. Trimming removed 0 bases from V and 5 bases from J; junction bases left unmatched: 5. CDR1 and CDR2 (germline): MNHEY, SVGAGI. CDR3 region: CASSYSAGVGETQYF. CDR3 bases: TGTGCCAGCAGTTACTCAGCGGGAGTGGGGGAGACCCAGTACTTC.

This clone has just one count. This chain uses TRBV6-1 with TRBJ1-3; D remains ambiguous. Germline CDR1 is MNHNS and CDR2 is SASEGT. The length of the CDR3 is 15 residues. V was clipped by 3 bases and J by 0 bases, with 9 bases between them. CDR3 residues: CASSETWVSGNTIYF. The DNA for the CDR3 is TGTGCCAGCAGTGAGACATGGGTCTCTGGAAACACCATATATTTT.

The chain is built from TRBV7-9 and TRBJ1-6; a weak D match, TRBD1 (5 bases). There are 14 residues in the CDR3. V was trimmed by 1 base and J by 10 bases, leaving 11 bases between them. From germline, CDR1 is SEHNR and CDR2 FQNEAQ (reference sequence). This chain's CDR3 is CASSLGLGESPLHF. The CDR3 DNA is TGTGCCAGCAGCTTAGGGTTAGGGGAATCACCCCTCCACTTT.

This rearrangement joins TRBV10-1 to TRBJ2-3; 12 bases are shared with TRBD2. The CDR3 runs 16 residues. V shed 4 bases and J 3 bases; nucleotides not matched to a gene: 5. Germline V lookup: CDR1 WNHNN, CDR2 SYGVQD (reference sequence). CDR3 in DNA: TGCGCCAGCAGTGGTCGGACTAGCGGGATGACAGATACGCAGTATTTT. Encoded protein: CASSGRTSGMTDTQYF.

For this clone: The germline gene is not matched at one end of the junction; a read error may be the cause. J is TRBJ2-1 and V is TRBV7-9; D is unclear. There are 12 residues in the CDR3. Germline values: CDR1 SEHNR, CDR2 FQNEAQ (reference sequence). The CDR3 DNA sequence: TGCGCCAGCAGCTTGGCACACAATGAGCAGTTCTTC. Protein sequence: CASSLAHNEQFF.

V is TRBV30 and J is TRBJ1-4; D not resolved. V lost 4 bases and J 4 bases, leaving 7 bases between the germline ends. Germline loops: CDR1 GTSNPN, CDR2 SVGIG (reference sequence). This CDR3 region has 12 residues. CDR3 amino acids: CAWNVGNEKLFF. For the CDR3, the DNA is TGTGCCTGGAACGTGGGTAATGAAAAACTGTTTTTT.

This chain connects TRBV7-8 to TRBJ2-7, with D perhaps matching TRBD1 (6 bases). The CDR3 totals 15 residues. V was pared by 5 bases and J by 3 bases, with 17 bases between. The germline gives CDR1 SGHVS, CDR2 FQNEAQ. As DNA, the CDR3 is TGTGCCAGCAGCCCGTTACAGGGAAGGGACTACGAGCAGTACTTC. This translates into CASSPLQGRDYEQYF.

The chain links TRBV5-1 to TRBJ1-4; maybe TRBD1 (5 bases). The V and J ends lost 3 bases and 2 bases respectively, with 11 bases between them. Germline V gives CDR1 SGHRS, CDR2 YFSETQ. The CDR3 consists of 15 residues. CDR3 region: CASSSGGTTNEKLFF. The CDR3 nucleotides read TGCGCCAGCAGCTCGGGGGGGACTACTAATGAAAAACTGTTTTTT.

This clone is a singleton in its sample. V usage is TRBV4-3 and J usage is TRBJ2-4, with D unresolved. V was trimmed by 0 bases and J by 1 base, leaving 7 bases between them. Per germline, CDR1 LGHNA and CDR2 YSLEER. The CDR3 contains 15 residues. CDR3 DNA sequence: TGCGCCAGCAGCCAAGATCTTGGGGCCAAAAACATTCAGTACTTC. Translation gives CASSQDLGAKNIQYF.

This chain links TRBV9 with TRBJ2-3, with TRBD2 matching over 12 bases. The V gene's germline CDR1 is SGDLS and CDR2 YYNGEE. The CDR3 is made up of 16 amino acids. V lost 0 bases and J lost 6; bases outside the gene matches: 5. CDR3 sequence reads: CASSVGLAGGEDTQYF. CDR3 nucleotides: TGTGCCAGCAGCGTAGGGCTAGCGGGGGGGGAGGATACGCAGTATTTT. The whole variable domain, filled in from reference TRBV9 and TRBJ2-3, reads DSGVTQTPKHLITATGQRVTLRCSPRSGDLSVYWYQQSLDQGLQFLIQYYNGEERAKGNILERFSAQQFPDLHSELNLSSLELGDSALYFCASSVGLAGGEDTQYFGPGTRLTVL.

This chain connects TRBV11-2 to TRBJ2-1; a possible D gene is TRBD2 (6 bases). The CDR3 loop spans 12 amino acids. Germline-derived CDR1 and CDR2 are SGHAT and FQNNGV. V was trimmed by 5 bases and J by 8 bases, leaving 10 bases between them. CDR3 DNA: TGTGCCAGCAGCCCCCGCGGGGATGAGCAGTTCTTC. Encoded protein: CASSPRGDEQFF.

The rearrangement links TRBV10-2 to TRBJ1-1, with D possibly matching TRBD1 (6 bases). CDR1 WSHSY and CDR2 SAAADI come from the germline V gene. The V and J ends lost 10 bases and 0 bases respectively, with 15 bases between them. This CDR3 has 14 amino acids. This CDR3 reads CATIGWGLNTEAFF. In DNA form, the CDR3 reads TGCGCCACCATAGGGTGGGGGCTGAACACTGAAGCTTTCTTT.

The V and J genes are TRBV9 and TRBJ1-4; 9 positions match TRBD1. Germline CDR1 reads SGDLS; CDR2 reads YYNGEE. The CDR3 consists of 16 residues. V trimming: 4 bases; J trimming: 8 bases; junction bases outside the gene matches: 12. CDR3 DNA sequence: TGTGCCAGCAGCCCCTCGGGACAGGGCGGACGAGAAAAACTGTTTTTT. It codes for CASSPSGQGGREKLFF.

This chain uses TRBV2 with TRBJ2-2; 10 bases line up with TRBD1. Germline V lookup: CDR1 SNHLY, CDR2 FYNNEI. The ends lost 6 bases at V and 6 bases at J; junction bases unmatched: 7. CDR3 length: 15 amino acids. In nucleotides, the CDR3 is TGTGCCAGCAGCGGGACAGGGGAAGTACCCGGGGAGCTGTTTTTT. Translating gives CASSGTGEVPGELFF.

V gene TRBV7-9 combines with J gene TRBJ2-7, with TRBD1 matching over 8 bases. Losses at the gene ends were 5 bases for V and 7 bases for J; bases not matched to a gene: 13. The V gene's germline CDR1 is SEHNR and CDR2 FQNEAQ (reference sequence). This CDR3 is 15 amino acids long. Written as DNA, the CDR3 is TGTGCCAGCAGCAGAGGAAGGCAGGGGGCTGGAGAGCAGTACTTC. This translates into CASSRGRQGAGEQYF.

The chain carries TRBV27 and TRBJ2-7; 8 nucleotides line up with TRBD1. J was trimmed by 0 bases and V by 6 bases; bases with no gene match: 7. Germline-derived CDR1 and CDR2 are MNHEY and SMNVEV (reference sequence). This CDR3 comprises 15 residues. CDR3: CASRFTGGVSYEQYF. In nucleotides, the CDR3 is TGTGCCAGCAGGTTCACAGGGGGTGTCTCCTACGAGCAGTACTTC.

The genes are TRBV7-9 and TRBJ2-6, with 9 bases lining up with TRBD1. The trim removed 3 bases at V and 1 base at J, leaving 10 bases unmatched. This CDR3 is built from 19 residues. The germline V gene encodes CDR1 SEHNR and CDR2 FQNEAQ (reference sequence). As DNA, the CDR3 is TGTGCCAGCAGCTTGGTAGTGGGACAGGGAAGATCTGGGGCCAACGTCCTGACTTTC. Amino acid sequence: CASSLVVGQGRSGANVLTF.

A single count supports this clone. V gene TRBV7-8 combines with J gene TRBJ2-7, with a tentative D call TRBD2 (6 bases). Germline CDR1 reads SGHVS; CDR2 reads FQNEAQ. The CDR3 extends over 14 amino acids. The V gene lost 0 bases and the J gene lost 3 bases, with 9 bases spanning the gap. The CDR3 DNA is TGTGCCAGCAGCTTAGCGGGGGGAAACTACGAGCAGTACTTC. This encodes CASSLAGGNYEQYF.

This rearrangement joins TRBV6-6 to TRBJ1-5, with 7 bases lining up with TRBD1. Germline lookup yields CDR1 MNHNY and CDR2 SVGAGI (reference sequence). The CDR3 has 14 amino acids. V lost 6 bases, J lost 2 bases, and 4 bases stayed unmatched. The CDR3 coding sequence is TGTGCCAGCAGGCGGGACAGTGGCAATCAGCCCCAGCATTTT. Residues: CASRRDSGNQPQHF.

The chain combines TRBV6-5 with TRBJ2-5; D gene unclear. This CDR3 has 14 residues. The germline gives CDR1 MNHEY, CDR2 SVGAGI. Deletions cut 5 bases from V and 1 base from J, with 11 bases between. CDR3 in amino acids: CASSGPSIQETQYF. The CDR3, as DNA: TGTGCCAGCAGTGGGCCCAGTATCCAAGAGACCCAGTACTTC.

This chain links TRBV4-1 with TRBJ1-1; D call uncertain. Germline CDR1 MGHRA, CDR2 YSYEKL. The CDR3 is made up of 16 amino acids. Deletions cut 0 bases from V and 1 base from J, with 12 bases between. The CDR3 protein is CASSQDEPDSNTEAFF. The CDR3 nucleotides are TGCGCCAGCAGCCAAGACGAACCAGATTCGAACACTGAAGCTTTCTTT.

This chain uses TRBV15 with TRBJ2-3; weak D call: TRBD1 (5 bases). Germline V CDR1 and CDR2: LNHNV, YYDKDF (reference sequence). V lost 3 bases to trimming and J lost 2 bases, with 12 bases between them. This CDR3 region has 15 residues. Here the CDR3 reads CATSSVSGPTDTQYF. CDR3 sequence (DNA): TGTGCCACCAGCAGTGTTTCAGGGCCCACAGATACGCAGTATTTT.

The gene calls are TRBV19 and TRBJ1-4, with D uncertain. The V and J ends lost 0 bases and 6 bases respectively, with 8 bases between them. The germline CDR1 and CDR2 sequences are LNHDA and SQIVND (reference sequence). The CDR3 is made up of 14 amino acids. The CDR3 coding sequence is TGTGCCAGTAGTATAGACCGGAACGATGAAAAACTGTTTTTT. This codes for CASSIDRNDEKLFF. Using reference TRBV19 and TRBJ1-4 for the parts outside the CDR3, the full variable domain is DGGITQSPKYLFRKEGQNVTLSCEQNLNHDAMYWYRQDPGQGLRLIYYSQIVNDFQKGDIAEGYSVSREKKESFPLTVTSAQKNPTAFYLCASSIDRNDEKLFFGSGTQLSVL.